This entry features one TCR beta chain sequence. This sample is drawn from a study of blood T cell repertoires in COVID-19. Germline V gene sequence: CDR1 SGHNT, CDR2 YENEEA. The CDR3 runs 13 residues. Trimming left V 3 bases short and J 4 bases short, with 7 bases between. Libraries were prepared by immunoSEQ multiplex PCR; TCRdb keeps only in-frame clonotypes and omits some of them. There are about 50,000 clones in the sample; about 90% occur only once, and roughly an eighth lies in the top ten. Sequenced input: peripheral blood. The rearrangement links TRBV11-3 to TRBJ2-1; TRBD2 is a possible D gene (6 bases). The origin of this receptor is a human donor with active COVID-19. The donor label of this sample is uncertain. CDR3 sequence: CASSFGLYNEQFF. CDR3 coding DNA: TGTGCCAGCAGCTTCGGACTATACAATGAGCAGTTCTTC.